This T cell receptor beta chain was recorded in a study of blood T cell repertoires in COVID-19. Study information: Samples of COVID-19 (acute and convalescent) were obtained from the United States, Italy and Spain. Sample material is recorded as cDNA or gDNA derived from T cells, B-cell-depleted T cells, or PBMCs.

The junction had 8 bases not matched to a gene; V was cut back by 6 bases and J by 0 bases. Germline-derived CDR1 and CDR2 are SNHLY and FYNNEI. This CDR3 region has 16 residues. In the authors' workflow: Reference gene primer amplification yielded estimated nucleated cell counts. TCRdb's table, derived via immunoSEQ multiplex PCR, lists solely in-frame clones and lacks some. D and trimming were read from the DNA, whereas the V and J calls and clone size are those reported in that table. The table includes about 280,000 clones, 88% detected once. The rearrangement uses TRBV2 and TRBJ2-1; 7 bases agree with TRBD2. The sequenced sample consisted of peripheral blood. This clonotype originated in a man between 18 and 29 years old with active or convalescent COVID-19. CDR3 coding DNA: TGTGCCAGCAGACCCATAGCGGGTCGCTCCTACAATGAGCAGTTCTTC. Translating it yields CASRPIAGRSYNEQFF. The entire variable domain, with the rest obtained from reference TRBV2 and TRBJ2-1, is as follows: EPEVTQTPSHQVTQMGQEVILRCVPISNHLYFYWYRQILGQKVEFLVSFYNNEISEKSEIFDDQFSVERPDGSNFTLKIRSTKLEDSAMYFCASRPIAGRSYNEQFFGPGTRLTVL.